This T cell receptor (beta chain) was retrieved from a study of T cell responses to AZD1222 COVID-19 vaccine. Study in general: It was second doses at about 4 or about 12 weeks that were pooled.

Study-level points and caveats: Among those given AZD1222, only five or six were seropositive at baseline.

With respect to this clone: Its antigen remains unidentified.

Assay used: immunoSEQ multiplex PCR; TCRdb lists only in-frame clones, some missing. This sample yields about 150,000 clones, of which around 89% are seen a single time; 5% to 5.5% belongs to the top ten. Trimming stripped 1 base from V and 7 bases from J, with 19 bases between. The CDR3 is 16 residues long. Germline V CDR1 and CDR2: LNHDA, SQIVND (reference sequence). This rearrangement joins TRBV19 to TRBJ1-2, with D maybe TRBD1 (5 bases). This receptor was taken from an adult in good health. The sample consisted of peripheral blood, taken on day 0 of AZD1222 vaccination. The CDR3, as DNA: TGTGCCAGTAGTATAGGCGGAACCGGGGGGAGAGCTGGCTACACCTTC. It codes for CASSIGGTGGRAGYTF.